This T cell receptor beta chain is drawn from a study of OX40 agonist ivuxolimab in advanced cancers. Looking at the study overall: Ivuxolimab was a fully human IgG2 agonistic monoclonal antibody targeting the costimulatory receptor OX40 (CD134). A male proportion of around 80% and a mean age of 60 years, ranging from roughly 23 to 80, were recorded for the dose-escalation cohort. Among the roughly 50 dose-escalation patients, about 19 had hepatocellular carcinoma, approximately 15 melanoma, 9 renal cell carcinoma and 9 head and neck cancer. Peripheral TCRbeta sequencing aimed to test whether ivuxolimab altered TCR sequence diversity and caused clonal T-cell expansion. Intravenous ivuxolimab was administered to patients every 2 weeks at six dose levels: 0.01, 0.1, 0.3, 1.5, 3 and 10 mg/kg. Three dose-escalation patients achieved partial responses, one with hepatocellular carcinoma and two with cutaneous melanoma. Prior anti-PD-1, anti-PD-L1 or anti-CTLA-4 therapy was permitted, and checkpoint inhibitors had been received by more than 35% of dose-escalation patients. The paper reports the monotherapy dose-escalation portion (N of about 54 patients) of the phase I ivuxolimab trial. Points the paper makes about the study in general: After ivuxolimab, expanded clones were on average more numerous among CD8+ T cells than among CD4+ T cells. At doses of 0.1 to 3.0 mg/kg, clonal expansion of both CD4+ and CD8+ blood T cells was observed from baseline to week 6. Which antigens the clonally expanded peripheral T cells were specific for was not determined. Low levels of normalized T-cell clonal expansion were also seen in some patients who did not respond. In the 0.1-3.0 mg/kg groups, partial responders were among the patients with the lowest normalized peripheral clonal expansion, particularly in CD8+ T cells.

Concerning this clone itself: Its antigen remains unidentified. Base qualities are not at hand, and no much larger clone is one base apart.

Genomic DNA was isolated from the sorted cells so that the TCRbeta CDR3 region could be sequenced. The immunoSEQ Assay was used for sequencing of TCRbeta CDR3 regions. TCRdb provides this immuneACCESS table in a form limited to in-frame rearrangements. Some clones are lacking; in checked studies, under half of them reflect an unresolved V gene, and why the rest are absent is not known. In this sample the table shows approximately 35,000 clones, less than 85% of which occur a single time. About 24% of the sample belongs to the ten largest clones. The trial excluded patients who had a history of autoimmune disease or were on systemic immunosuppression. Peripheral blood for TCR sequencing was collected from all dose cohorts at baseline, on cycle 4 day 1, and on cycle 7 day 1. The samples were taken from a phase I, first-in-human, multicenter, open-label dose-escalation trial of ivuxolimab. Adults with locally advanced or metastatic head and neck squamous cell, hepatocellular, melanoma or renal cell carcinoma were enrolled in the trial. Before TCR sequencing, CD4+ and CD8+ T cells were separately sorted from peripheral blood.

Relative to germline, V is 3 bases shorter and J is 0 bases shorter, with 12 bases between their ends. The CDR1 and CDR2 encoded by the germline V gene are SGDLS and YYNGEE. Taken from cysteine to phenylalanine, the CDR3 has 15 residues. Only the CDR3 part of the read is kept: 45 bases, read in frame from the first base. The receptor was isolated from an adult with an advanced solid tumor such as melanoma, head and neck, liver or kidney cancer. The sequence is built from TRBV9 and TRBJ1-1, with no confidently assigned D gene. Specimen: CD4+ or CD8+ T cells sorted from blood, collected in a trial of the OX40 agonist ivuxolimab. For the CDR3, the sequence is CASSADVGMNTEAFF. The nucleotide sequence reads as follows: TGTGCCAGCAGCGCGGACGTTGGCATGAACACTGAAGCTTTCTTT.